Presented here are 10 T cell receptor beta chains from one specimen sequenced in a study of shared T cell receptors in the human thymus. Sequencing used immunoSEQ multiplex PCR; TCRdb keeps in-frame clones, though not all of them. The table includes some 760,000 clones, approximately 85% detected once. These data also featured in a second study, about human thymus T cells.

Material for sequencing was thymocytes. The source of these receptors is a girl less than two years old with a congenital heart defect.

This chain links TRBV4-3 with TRBJ2-3; D possibly corresponds to TRBD2 (5 bases). The V end lost 0 bases, the J end lost 1 base, and 5 bases lay between the germline ends. The germline V gene encodes CDR1 LGHNA and CDR2 YSLEER. CDR3 length equals 14 residues. CDR3 protein: CASSQERGTDTQYF. The DNA for the CDR3 is TGCGCCAGCAGCCAAGAGCGGGGCACAGATACGCAGTATTTT.

This chain joins TRBV5-1 and TRBJ2-3; 8 bases agree with TRBD2. Looked up from germline, CDR1 is SGHRS and CDR2 is YFSETQ. V lost 3 bases to trimming and J lost 0 bases; unmatched junction nucleotides: 12. This CDR3 has 18 residues. CDR3 loop: CASSSGGNRDDSTDTQYF. The CDR3 bases are TGCGCCAGCAGCTCGGGGGGGAACAGGGATGATAGCACAGATACGCAGTATTTT.

The rearrangement uses TRBV6-4 and TRBJ1-3; no definite D call. Germline CDR1 MRHNA, CDR2 SNTAGT. V was cut by 2 bases and J by 5 bases, with 13 bases left in between. The CDR3 covers 15 residues. The CDR3, as DNA: TGTGCCAGCAGTGACCGCTGGGGAGAGCGAAACACCATATATTTT. Translation: CASSDRWGERNTIYF.

The chain is built from TRBV11-1 and TRBJ1-2; 8 bases fit TRBD1. The CDR3 sequence is 15 residues long. Losses at the gene ends were 4 bases for V and 8 bases for J; bases not matched to a gene: 12. Germline CDR1 is SGHAT and CDR2 is FQDESV (reference sequence). The CDR3 DNA reads as TGTGCCAGCAGCTGGGGAGGAGGACAGGGTAACGGCTACACCTTC. Encoded protein: CASSWGGGQGNGYTF. Using reference TRBV11-1 and TRBJ1-2 for the parts outside the CDR3, the full variable domain is EAEVAQSPRYKITEKSQAVAFWCDPISGHATLYWYRQILGQGPELLVQFQDESVVDDSQLPKDRFSAERLKGVDSTLKIQPAELGDSAMYLCASSWGGGQGNGYTFGSGTRLTVV.

The V and J genes are TRBV6-5 and TRBJ2-2; weak D call: TRBD2 (6 bases). V dropped 4 bases and J dropped 0 bases, with 9 bases sitting between them. This CDR3 is built from 15 residues. Germline values: CDR1 MNHEY, CDR2 SVGAGI. The CDR3 DNA sequence: TGTGCCAGCAGTTTCGGGACTGCGAACACCGGGGAGCTGTTTTTT. Translated: CASSFGTANTGELFF.

For the CDR3, the DNA is TGCGCCAGCAGCTTGGGACAGGGGGCTCCCGCTTTCTTT. Its translation is CASSLGQGAPAFF. V usage is TRBV5-1 and J usage is TRBJ1-1, with 10 bases aligning to TRBD1. The CDR3 sequence is 13 residues long. J lost 11 bases, V lost 0 bases, and 4 bases had no gene match. From germline, CDR1 is SGHRS and CDR2 YFSETQ.

The V and J genes are TRBV5-1 and TRBJ1-1; a weak D match, TRBD1 (6 bases). The CDR3 spans 15 residues. Germline CDR1 is SGHRS and CDR2 is YFSETQ. V was shortened by 0 bases and J by 1 base, with 10 bases between the two germline ends. The CDR3 DNA reads TGCGCCAGCAGCTTGGCAGGGGAAGGGAACACTGAAGCTTTCTTT. Amino acids: CASSLAGEGNTEAFF.

The V call is TRBV15, the J call TRBJ1-2; 7 bases align to TRBD1. Looked up from germline, CDR1 is LNHNV and CDR2 is YYDKDF (reference sequence). The CDR3 has 14 residues. Trimming removed 0 bases from V and 10 bases from J; junction bases left unmatched: 8. CDR3 nucleotide sequence: TGTGCCACCAGCAGAGATCAAGCCGACAGGGACTACACCTTC. Its protein is CATSRDQADRDYTF.

The rearrangement joins TRBV6-5 to TRBJ1-3; D is unclear. Germline CDR1 MNHEY, CDR2 SVGAGI. V was cut by 6 bases and J by 5 bases, with 8 bases left in between. This CDR3 spans 12 amino acids. The DNA for the CDR3 is TGTGCCAGCAGGGGCACCAGAAACACCATATATTTT. Translation: CASRGTRNTIYF.

The V call is TRBV7-2, the J call TRBJ1-2; 7 nucleotides align to TRBD1. CDR1 is SGHTA and CDR2 is FQGNSA in the germline V gene. V dropped 1 base and J dropped 2; count of bases not matched to a gene: 7. CDR3 length: 16 amino acids. The CDR3 reads CASSLVAGTDNYGYTF. CDR3 in DNA: TGTGCCAGCAGCTTAGTCGCCGGGACAGACAACTATGGCTACACCTTC. Full variable domain (remainder filled in from reference TRBV7-2 and TRBJ1-2): GAGVSQSPSNKVTEKGKDVELRCDPISGHTALYWYRQSLGQGLEFLIYFQGNSAPDKSGLPSDRFSAERTGGSVSTLTIQRTQQEDSAVYLCASSLVAGTDNYGYTFGSGTRLTVV.